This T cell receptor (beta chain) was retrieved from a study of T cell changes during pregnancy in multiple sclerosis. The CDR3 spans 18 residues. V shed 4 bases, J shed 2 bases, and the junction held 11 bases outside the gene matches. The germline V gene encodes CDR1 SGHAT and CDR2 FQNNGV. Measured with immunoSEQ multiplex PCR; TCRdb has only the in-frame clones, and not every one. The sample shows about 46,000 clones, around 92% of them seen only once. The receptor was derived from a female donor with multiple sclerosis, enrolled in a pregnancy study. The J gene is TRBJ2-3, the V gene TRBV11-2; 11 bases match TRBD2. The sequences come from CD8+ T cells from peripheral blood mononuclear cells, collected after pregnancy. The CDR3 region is CASSSPDGTSGPTDTQYF. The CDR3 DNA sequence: TGTGCCAGCAGCTCCCCGGATGGGACTAGCGGCCCCACAGATACGCAGTATTTT.